Listed below are T cell receptor beta chains from one sample, sequenced in a study of OX40 agonist ivuxolimab in advanced cancers. The protocol was immunoSEQ multiplex PCR, while the TCRdb copy is restricted to in-frame clones and leaves out a portion. The data hold some 68,000 clones, with approximately 80% observed a single time. This specimen was CD4+ or CD8+ T cells sorted from blood, taken in a trial of the OX40 agonist ivuxolimab. All receptors derive from an adult with an advanced solid tumor such as melanoma, head and neck, liver or kidney cancer. Each CDR3 is given with its conserved first and last residue. The order of the fields is clone size, D gene, J gene, V gene, CDR3 DNA, CDR3 protein. D genes are given only for firm matches. Rows give clone size only sometimes, using once, few, many, or a class for an expanded clone.

. | . | TRBJ1-3 | TRBV5-1 | TGCGCCAGCAGCAGGGAGGGGCGAACTGGAAACACCATATATTTT | CASSREGRTGNTIYF
. | TRBD1 | TRBJ2-7 | TRBV5-6 | TGTGCCAGCAGCGCCGACAGGGGGCTGAATGGATACGAGCAGTACTTC | CASSADRGLNGYEQYF
. | TRBD1 | TRBJ2-5 | TRBV11-2 | TGTGCCAGCAGCTCCACCCGGGACAGGGTTTTTGAGACCCAGTACTTC | CASSSTRDRVFETQYF
. | TRBD2 | TRBJ2-2 | TRBV5-1 | TGCGCCAGCAGCCTCTGGGGGAGCGGGGGGGCCGGAGGCACCGGGGAGCTGTTTTTT | CASSLWGSGGAGGTGELFF
. | TRBD1 | TRBJ1-4 | TRBV19 | TGTGCCAGTAGTATTGGGACAGGGACTCAGAATGAAAAACTGTTTTTT | CASSIGTGTQNEKLFF
few | TRBD2 | TRBJ2-3 | TRBV2 | TGTGCCAGCAGTGCCCGACTAGCGGGGGATTTCACAGATACGCAGTATTTT | CASSARLAGDFTDTQYF
once | . | TRBJ1-3 | TRBV6-1 | TGTGCCAGCAGTACGCGGAGCTCTGGAAACACCATATATTTT | CASSTRSSGNTIYF
. | TRBD2 | TRBJ2-3 | TRBV5-1 | TGCGCCAGCATCCCGCCCGGGACTACTAGCACAGATACGCAGTATTTT | CASIPPGTTSTDTQYF
. | TRBD2 | TRBJ2-3 | TRBV5-1 | TGCGCCAGCAGCCCCCGGGGGGGGGCAGTAACAGATACGCAGTATTTT | CASSPRGGAVTDTQYF
. | . | TRBJ2-5 | TRBV19 | TGTGCCAGTAGTAAATGGGGGCCACAAGAGACCCAGTACTTC | CASSKWGPQETQYF
. | . | TRBJ2-2 | TRBV4-1 | TGCGCCAGCAGCCACGGATGGAGACAGGCGAACACCGGGGAGCTGTTTTTT | CASSHGWRQANTGELFF
. | . | TRBJ1-4 | TRBV27 | TGTGCCAGCAGCAGATCCCGGGGGGGGCAGAATGAAAAACTGTTTTTT | CASSRSRGGQNEKLFF
. | . | TRBJ2-7 | TRBV5-8 | TGTGCCAGCAGCCAGAAGATCTACGAGCAGTACTTC | CASSQKIYEQYF
. | . | TRBJ1-5 | TRBV19 | TGTGCCAGTAGGCAGCAGGGAGATCACCATCAGCCCCAGCATTTT | CASRQQGDHHQPQHF
. | TRBD2 | TRBJ2-7 | TRBV2 | TGTGCCAGCGGGACTAGCGGGGGTGCCTCCTACGAGCAGTACTTC | CASGTSGGASYEQYF
few | . | TRBJ2-7 | TRBV2 | TGTGCCAGCAGTGAATCCTTCGTTCGCCAAGCCTACGAGCAGTACTTC | CASSESFVRQAYEQYF
few | . | TRBJ2-2 | TRBV7-2 | TGTGCCAGCAGCTTAGAGACCTTCGGGGCCGCGACCGGGGAGCTGTTTTTT | CASSLETFGAATGELFF
. | . | TRBJ1-5 | TRBV7-8 | TGTGCCAGCAGCTTAGTTTCTGGTCAGCCCCAGCATTTT | CASSLVSGQPQHF